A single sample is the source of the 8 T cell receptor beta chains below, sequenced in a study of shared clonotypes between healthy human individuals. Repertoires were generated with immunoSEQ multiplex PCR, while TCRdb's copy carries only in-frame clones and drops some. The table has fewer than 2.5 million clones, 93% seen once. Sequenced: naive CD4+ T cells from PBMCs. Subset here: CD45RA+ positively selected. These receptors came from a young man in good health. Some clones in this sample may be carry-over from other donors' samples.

CDR3 protein: CASSLVSAGGSEQYF. As DNA, the CDR3 is TGTGCCAGCAGCTTAGTCTCGGCGGGAGGTAGCGAGCAGTACTTC. The chain links TRBV7-2 to TRBJ2-7, with 8 bases fitting TRBD2. The J segment lost 6 bases and the V segment lost 1 base, leaving 8 bases of the junction unmatched. The germline gives CDR1 SGHTA, CDR2 FQGNSA. This CDR3 contains 15 residues.

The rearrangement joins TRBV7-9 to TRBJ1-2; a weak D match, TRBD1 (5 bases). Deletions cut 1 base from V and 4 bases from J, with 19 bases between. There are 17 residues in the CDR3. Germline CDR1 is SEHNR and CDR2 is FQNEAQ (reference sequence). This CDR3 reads CASSLGRGELFPYGYTF. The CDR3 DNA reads TGTGCCAGCAGCTTAGGCCGAGGGGAGCTGTTCCCCTATGGCTACACCTTC.

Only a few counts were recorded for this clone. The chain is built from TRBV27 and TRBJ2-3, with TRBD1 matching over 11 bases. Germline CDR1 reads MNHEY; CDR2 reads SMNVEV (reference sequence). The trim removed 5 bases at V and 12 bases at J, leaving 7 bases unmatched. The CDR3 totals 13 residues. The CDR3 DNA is TGTGCCAGCAGTATAAACGGACAGGGGGCACAGTATTTT. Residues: CASSINGQGAQYF.

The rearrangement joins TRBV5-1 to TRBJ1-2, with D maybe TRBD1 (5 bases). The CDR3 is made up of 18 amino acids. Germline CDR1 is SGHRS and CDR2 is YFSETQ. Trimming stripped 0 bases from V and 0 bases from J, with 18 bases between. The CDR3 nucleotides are TGCGCCAGCAGCTTGGTTCTTCGGGACGGGATTACTAACTATGGCTACACCTTC. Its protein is CASSLVLRDGITNYGYTF.

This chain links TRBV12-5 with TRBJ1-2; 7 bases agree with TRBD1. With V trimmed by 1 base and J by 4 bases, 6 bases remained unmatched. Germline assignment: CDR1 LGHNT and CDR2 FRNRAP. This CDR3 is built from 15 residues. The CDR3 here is CASGLGTGLIYGYTF. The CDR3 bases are TGTGCTAGTGGTTTGGGGACAGGTCTTATCTATGGCTACACCTTC.

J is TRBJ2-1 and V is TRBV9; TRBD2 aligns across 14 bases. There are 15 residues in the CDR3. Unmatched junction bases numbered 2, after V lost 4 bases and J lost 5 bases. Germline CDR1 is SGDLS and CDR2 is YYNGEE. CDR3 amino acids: CASSLGLAGDNEQFF. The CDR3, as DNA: TGTGCCAGCAGCCTGGGACTAGCGGGAGACAATGAGCAGTTCTTC.

In nucleotides, the CDR3 is TGTGCCTGGAAATACAGGGGTGCAAGGAATGAGCAGTTCTTC. Encoded protein: CAWKYRGARNEQFF. The rearrangement links TRBV30 to TRBJ2-1; 7 bases fit TRBD1. V shed 4 bases, J shed 7 bases, and the junction held 10 bases outside the gene matches. The V gene's germline CDR1 is GTSNPN and CDR2 SVGIG (reference sequence). The CDR3 contains 14 residues.

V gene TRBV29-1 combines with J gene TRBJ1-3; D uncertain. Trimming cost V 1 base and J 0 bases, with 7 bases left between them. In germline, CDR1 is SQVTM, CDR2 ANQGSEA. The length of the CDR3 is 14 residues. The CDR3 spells CSVEAGGSGNTIYF. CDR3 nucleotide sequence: TGCAGCGTTGAAGCGGGCGGCTCTGGAAACACCATATATTTT.